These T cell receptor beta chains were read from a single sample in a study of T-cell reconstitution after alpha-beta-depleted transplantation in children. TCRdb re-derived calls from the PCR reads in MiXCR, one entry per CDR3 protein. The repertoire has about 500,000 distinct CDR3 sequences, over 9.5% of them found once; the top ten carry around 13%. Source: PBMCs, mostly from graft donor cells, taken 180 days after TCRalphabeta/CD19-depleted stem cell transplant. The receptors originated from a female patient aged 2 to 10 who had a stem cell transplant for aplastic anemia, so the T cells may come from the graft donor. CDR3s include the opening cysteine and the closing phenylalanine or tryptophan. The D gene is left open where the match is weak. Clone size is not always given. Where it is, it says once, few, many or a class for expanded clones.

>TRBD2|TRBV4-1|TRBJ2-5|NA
TGCGCCAGCAGCCGAGGGTCTAGCGGGAGAGAAGAGACCCAGTACTTC
CASSRGSSGREETQYF
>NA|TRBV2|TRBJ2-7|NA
TGTGCCAGCCGGGTTGAGACGGCCGAGCAGTACTTC
CASRVETAEQYF
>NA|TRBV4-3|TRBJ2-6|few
TGCGCCAGCAGCCAAGATGGTGGGGCCAACGTCCTGACTTTC
CASSQDGGANVLTF
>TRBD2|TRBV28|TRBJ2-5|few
TGTGCCAGCAGAACCACCCTCCTAGCGGGAGGTTTGAGTCGAGAGACCCAGTACTTC
CASRTTLLAGGLSRETQYF
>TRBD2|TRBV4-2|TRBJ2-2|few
TGTGCCAGCAGCCAAGTTCGGGAGGGCCCGGACACCGGGGAGCTGTTTTTT
CASSQVREGPDTGELFF
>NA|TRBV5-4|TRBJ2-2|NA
TGTGCCAGCAGCTCATGGGTGATCCCCGGGGAGCTGTTTTTT
CASSSWVIPGELFF
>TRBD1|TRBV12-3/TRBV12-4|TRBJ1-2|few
TGTGCCAGCAGTGTCGGACAGGCTGACTATGGCTACACCTTC
CASSVGQADYGYTF
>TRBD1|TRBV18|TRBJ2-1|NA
TGTGCCAGCTCACCGGGACAGGGGGCTTGGATGAATGAGCAGTTCTTC
CASSPGQGAWMNEQFF
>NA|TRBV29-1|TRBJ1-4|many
TGCAGCGTTGATAGGCCAGGGCGTGGAGAAAAACTGTTTTTT
CSVDRPGRGEKLFF
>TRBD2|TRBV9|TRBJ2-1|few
TGTGCCAGCAGCGCATTAGCGGGAGGAATCTTGGTTGAGCAGTTCTTC
CASSALAGGILVEQFF
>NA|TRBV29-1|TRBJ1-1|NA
TGCAGCGTTGGTTCAGGACACGTTAACACTGAAGCTTTCTTT
CSVGSGHVNTEAFF
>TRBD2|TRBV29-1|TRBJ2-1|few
TGCAGCGTGGGGAAGCGGGAGAGGAACAATGAGCAGTTCTTC
CSVGKRERNNEQFF
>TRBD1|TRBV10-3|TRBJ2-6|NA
TGTGCCATCAGTGAGGCCGGGACAGGGACTGGGGCCAACGTCCTGACTTTC
CAISEAGTGTGANVLTF
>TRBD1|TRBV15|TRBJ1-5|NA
TGTGCCACCAGCACCGACAGGGGAGGGAGTCAGCCCCAGCATTTT
CATSTDRGGSQPQHF
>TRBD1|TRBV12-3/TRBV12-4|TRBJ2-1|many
TGTGCCAGCAGCCCGGGACAGGGGGCAATCAATGAGCAGTTCTTC
CASSPGQGAINEQFF
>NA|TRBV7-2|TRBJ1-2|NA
TGTGCCAGCAGCTTAGTTTGGTCCACTAACTATGGCTACACCTTC
CASSLVWSTNYGYTF
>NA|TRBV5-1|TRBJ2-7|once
TGCGCCAGCAGCTTGGGACACCGCGGGGCCTACGAGCAGTACTTC
CASSLGHRGAYEQYF
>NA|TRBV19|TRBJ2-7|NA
TGTGCCAGTAGTATACAGGTCTCCTACGAGCAGTACTTC
CASSIQVSYEQYF
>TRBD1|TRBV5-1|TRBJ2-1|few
TGCGCCAGCAGCTTAAGGGGGGACAGGCTCTACAATGAGCAGTTCTTC
CASSLRGDRLYNEQFF
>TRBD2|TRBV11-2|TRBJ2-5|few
TGTGCCAGCAGCCACTGGGCTAGCGGAGAGACCCAGTACTTC
CASSHWASGETQYF
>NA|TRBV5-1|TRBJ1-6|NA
TGCGCCAGCAGGCCCACAGATAATTCACCCCTCCACTTT
CASRPTDNSPLHF
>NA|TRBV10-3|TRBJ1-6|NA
TGTGCCATCAGGGGCCGGGACGGTGGGAATTCACCCCTCCACTTT
CAIRGRDGGNSPLHF
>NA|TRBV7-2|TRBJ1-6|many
TGTGCCAGCAGCTTAGCCGCAGGGATTTCTTCACCCCTCCACTTT
CASSLAAGISSPLHF
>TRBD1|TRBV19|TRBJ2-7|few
TGTGCCAGTAGTGGGGGACAGGGGCCTTCCTACGAGCAGTACTTC
CASSGGQGPSYEQYF
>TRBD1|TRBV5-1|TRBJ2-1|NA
TGCGCCAGCAGCTCCCTGACAGGGAACAATGAGCAGTTCTTC
CASSSLTGNNEQFF
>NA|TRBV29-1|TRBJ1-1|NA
TGCAGCGTTGAAGATCCTGGAGAGGCTGAAGCTTTCTTT
CSVEDPGEAEAFF
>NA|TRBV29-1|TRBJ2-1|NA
TGCAGCGTGACTAGGTGGTTTGAGCAGTTCTTC
CSVTRWFEQFF
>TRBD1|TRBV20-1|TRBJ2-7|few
TGCAGTGCTTCAGGACAGGGGATTCACGAGCAGTACTTC
CSASGQGIHEQYF
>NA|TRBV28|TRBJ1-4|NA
TGTGCCAGCAGTTTACACGGGGCGGGGGAAAAACTGTTTTTT
CASSLHGAGEKLFF
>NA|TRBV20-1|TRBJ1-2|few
TGCAGTGCTAGAGCGGCGACACTCTCAGGGGGCTACACCTTC
CSARAATLSGGYTF
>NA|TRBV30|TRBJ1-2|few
TGTGCCTGGGAGAGTATACCGGGCAACTTTGGCTACACCTTC
CAWESIPGNFGYTF
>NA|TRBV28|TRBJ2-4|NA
TGTGCCAGCAGCAGTAGGGGTTTCGACGCCAAAAACATTCAGTACTTC
CASSSRGFDAKNIQYF
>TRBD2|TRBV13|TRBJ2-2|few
TGTGCCAGCACCTCCCACGAGCGGGAGTCGACCGGGGAGCTGTTTTTT
CASTSHERESTGELFF
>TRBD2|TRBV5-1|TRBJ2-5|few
TGCGCCAGCAGCTTGGCCGGAGCGGGAGGGCCCGAGACCCAGTACTTC
CASSLAGAGGPETQYF
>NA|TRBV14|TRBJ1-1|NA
TGTGCCAGCAGCCAAGATCATATCCGGACTGAAGCTTTCTTT
CASSQDHIRTEAFF
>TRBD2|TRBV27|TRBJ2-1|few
TGTGCCAGCAGTTTACGTGGGAGGGCCAGTGAGCAGTTCTTC
CASSLRGRASEQFF
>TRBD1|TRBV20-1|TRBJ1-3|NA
TGCAGTGCTAGAGATAGGACAGGGATCTCTGGAAACACCATATATTTT
CSARDRTGISGNTIYF
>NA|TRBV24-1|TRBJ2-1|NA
TGTGCCACCAGTGGCTTCCGGGACGGTGGATACAATGAGCAGTTCTTC
CATSGFRDGGYNEQFF
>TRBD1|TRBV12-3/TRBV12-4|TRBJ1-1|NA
TGTGCCAGCAGTTTAGTAGTGGGAGGGACAGGGGATCGCACTGAAGCTTTCTTT
CASSLVVGGTGDRTEAFF
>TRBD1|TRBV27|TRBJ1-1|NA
TGTGCCAGCAGTTTCACAGGGGGAGACACTGAAGCTTTCTTT
CASSFTGGDTEAFF
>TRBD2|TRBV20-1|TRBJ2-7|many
TGCAGTGCTGCACGTTATAGCGGGAGGGCCGGAGCGGACTTC
CSAARYSGRAGADF
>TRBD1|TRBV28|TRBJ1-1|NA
TGTGCCAGCAGTGGGGGACAGAAGGCTTTCTTT
CASSGGQKAFF
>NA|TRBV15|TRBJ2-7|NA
TGTGCCACCAGCAGAGTCAGGGGCGAGCAGTACTTC
CATSRVRGEQYF
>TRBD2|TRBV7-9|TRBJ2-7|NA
TGTGCCAGCAGCTTAGGACAGCTAGCGGGCCTTCAGTACTTC
CASSLGQLAGLQYF
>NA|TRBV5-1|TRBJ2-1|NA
TGCGCCAGCAGCTTGCTGCTACCCTACAATGAGCAGTTCTTC
CASSLLLPYNEQFF
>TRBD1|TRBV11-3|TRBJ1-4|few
TGTGCCAGCAGCAACCGGGACAGGCTTAAAAATGAAAAACTGTTTTTT
CASSNRDRLKNEKLFF
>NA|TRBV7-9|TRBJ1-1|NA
TGTGCCAGCAGCTTACGATGGGGGGATATGAACACTGAAGCTTTCTTT
CASSLRWGDMNTEAFF
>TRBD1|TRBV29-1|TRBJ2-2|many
TGCAGCGTTGTTGGACAGGTGAACACCGGGGAGCTGTTTTTT
CSVVGQVNTGELFF
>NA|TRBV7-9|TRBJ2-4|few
TGTGCCAGCACCCCGAAAGGAAAAAACATTCAGTACTTC
CASTPKGKNIQYF
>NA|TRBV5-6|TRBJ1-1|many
TGTGCCAGCAGCTTGGCATTCTGGACGCGCCCTCTGGGCACTGAAGCTTTCTTT
CASSLAFWTRPLGTEAFF
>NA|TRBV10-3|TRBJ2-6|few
TGTGCCATCAGTGATCCAGTATCTGGGGCCAACGTCCTGACTTTC
CAISDPVSGANVLTF
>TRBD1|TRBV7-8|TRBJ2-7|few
TGTGCCAGCAGCCGCCCCGGGACAGGGATCTACGAGCAGTACTTC
CASSRPGTGIYEQYF
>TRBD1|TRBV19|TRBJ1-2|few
TGTGCCAGTACCCCGGGGACAGGGGGCAGTCATGGCTACACCTTC
CASTPGTGGSHGYTF
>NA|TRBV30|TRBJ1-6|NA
TGTGCCTGGAGTTCAGATCTCGCCTCGGGACGGCTAAATTCACCCCTCCACTTT
CAWSSDLASGRLNSPLHF
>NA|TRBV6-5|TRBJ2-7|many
TGTGCCAGCATAAAATATAGGTCCGGAACCTACGAGCAGTACTTC
CASIKYRSGTYEQYF
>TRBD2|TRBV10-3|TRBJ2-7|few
TGTGCCATCAGCGGACTAGCGGGATCTTCCTACGAGCAGTACTTC
CAISGLAGSSYEQYF
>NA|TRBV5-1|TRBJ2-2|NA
TGCGCCAGCAGCTTAGCCACAGCGACAGGCGGGGCGCTGTTTTTT
CASSLATATGGALFF
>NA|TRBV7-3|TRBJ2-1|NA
TGTGCCAGCAGCTTAGGGTATCTTAGTGAGCAGTTCTTC
CASSLGYLSEQFF
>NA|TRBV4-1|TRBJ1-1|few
TGCGCCAGCAGCTTCCTGCCCGGTCCGATTAACACTGAAGCTTTCTTT
CASSFLPGPINTEAFF